The 20 T cell receptor beta chains listed next were all sequenced from one sample in a study of radiotherapy plus CTLA-4 blockade in lung cancer. The assay was immunoSEQ multiplex PCR, and TCRdb's table has in-frame clones only and misses some. This table holds around 130,000 clones, 90% found once. Sequences were derived from peripheral blood, sampled from a patient treated with radiotherapy plus ipilimumab. These receptors were taken from a human donor with non-small cell lung cancer that progressed on radiotherapy plus ipilimumab.

This chain joins TRBV5-1 and TRBJ2-7; 7 bases line up with TRBD1. Germline CDR1 reads SGHRS; CDR2 reads YFSETQ. The length of the CDR3 is 15 residues. V trimming: 0 bases; J trimming: 2 bases; junction bases outside the gene matches: 5. The CDR3 DNA follows: TGCGCCAGCAGCTTGGTTGGGCAGGGGGCCTACGAGCAGTACTTC. Protein sequence: CASSLVGQGAYEQYF.

The gene calls are TRBV4-2 and TRBJ2-2; 13 bases match TRBD2. Germline loops: CDR1 LGHNA, CDR2 YNFKEQ. V lost 1 base to trimming and J lost 6 bases; unmatched junction nucleotides: 8. This CDR3 region has 18 residues. The chain's CDR3 is CASSQVGLAGDGAGELFF. In DNA, the CDR3 is TGTGCCAGCAGCCAAGTAGGACTAGCGGGAGATGGGGCCGGGGAGCTGTTTTTT.

The J gene is TRBJ2-1, the V gene TRBV4-2; the match to TRBD2 covers 11 bases. The CDR3 has 15 residues. Unmatched junction bases numbered 6, after V lost 4 bases and J lost 7 bases. Germline loops: CDR1 LGHNA, CDR2 YNFKEQ. The DNA of the CDR3 is TGTGCCAGCAGCCTTAGCGGGAGGGCCGGAAATGAGCAGTTCTTC. Translating it yields CASSLSGRAGNEQFF.

The rearrangement links TRBV5-1 to TRBJ1-1, with 8 bases identical to TRBD1. The CDR3 has 13 residues. Trimming at V came to 2 bases and at J to 6 bases, leaving 3 bases not matched to a gene. Germline CDR1 SGHRS, CDR2 YFSETQ. As DNA, the CDR3 is TGCGCCAGCAGCTTAGGACAGGGCGCTGAAGCTTTCTTT. As protein: CASSLGQGAEAFF.

The gene calls are TRBV6-5 and TRBJ2-7; D gene unclear. V lost 0 bases to trimming and J lost 6 bases, with 15 bases between them. This CDR3 comprises 15 residues. Germline-derived CDR1 and CDR2 are MNHEY and SVGAGI. The CDR3 spells CASSYSSLLGREQYF. In DNA form, the CDR3 reads TGTGCCAGCAGTTACTCGTCCCTCCTCGGACGCGAGCAGTACTTC.

The V gene is TRBV19, the J gene TRBJ2-5; 7 positions agree with TRBD1. This CDR3 is built from 15 residues. Trimming cost V 4 bases and J 0 bases; bases outside gene matches: 5. CDR1 LNHDA and CDR2 SQIVND come from the germline V gene (reference sequence). CDR3 nucleotide sequence: TGTGCCAGTAGTACATCCGACAGGGACCAAGAGACCCAGTACTTC. Protein: CASSTSDRDQETQYF.

The chain employs TRBV12-5 and TRBJ2-7; no definite D call. The CDR3 consists of 13 residues. Germline V gene data show CDR1 as LGHNT and CDR2 as FRNRAP. V lost 0 bases and J lost 0, with 3 bases in between. The CDR3, as DNA: TGTGCTAGTGGTTTGGTATCCTCCTACGAGCAGTACTTC. This sequence encodes CASGLVSSYEQYF. Using reference TRBV12-5 and TRBJ2-7 for the parts outside the CDR3, the full variable domain is DARVTQTPRHKVTEMGQEVTMRCQPILGHNTVFWYRQTMMQGLELLAYFRNRAPLDDSGMPKDRFSAEMPDATLATLKIQPSEPRDSAVYFCASGLVSSYEQYFGPGTRLTVT.

This chain links TRBV27 with TRBJ1-1; D unclear. The CDR3 consists of 14 residues. Germline assignment: CDR1 MNHEY and CDR2 SMNVEV (reference sequence). The ends were cut back, 5 bases at V and 4 bases at J, with 14 bases in the middle. The CDR3 DNA follows: TGTGCCAGCAGTCCTGGTATGTCGCGCACTGAAGCTTTCTTT. This translates into CASSPGMSRTEAFF.

For the CDR3, the DNA is TGTGCCAGTAGTATGAGAGCGGGAGGGAGCACAGATACGCAGTATTTT. The encoded protein is CASSMRAGGSTDTQYF. The V call is TRBV19, the J call TRBJ2-3, with 10 bases aligning to TRBD2. The germline V gene has CDR1 LNHDA and CDR2 SQIVND (reference sequence). This CDR3 region has 16 residues. V lost 3 bases to trimming and J lost 0 bases; unmatched junction nucleotides: 3.

This rearrangement joins TRBV27 to TRBJ1-6; D not resolved. CDR3 length: 14 amino acids. Germline values: CDR1 MNHEY, CDR2 SMNVEV (reference sequence). Trimming left V 3 bases short and J 8 bases short, with 11 bases between. CDR3 in DNA: TGTGCCAGCAGTTTGAGAGGTGTGGATTCACCCCTCCACTTT. Translation: CASSLRGVDSPLHF.

The chain couples TRBV11-1 to TRBJ2-1; the D is unclear. CDR3 length equals 13 residues. Trimming took 5 bases from V and 9 from J, leaving 14 bases between them. Germline CDR1 reads SGHAT; CDR2 reads FQDESV (reference sequence). CDR3 coding DNA: TGTGCCAGCAGCCTCAAAAGAGTTAGTGAGCAGTTCTTC. Translating it yields CASSLKRVSEQFF. Full variable domain (remainder filled in from reference TRBV11-1 and TRBJ2-1): EAEVAQSPRYKITEKSQAVAFWCDPISGHATLYWYRQILGQGPELLVQFQDESVVDDSQLPKDRFSAERLKGVDSTLKIQPAELGDSAMYLCASSLKRVSEQFFGPGTRLTVL.

This sequence joins TRBV6-1 and TRBJ1-5; tentatively, D is TRBD1 (6 bases). The V gene lost 1 base and the J gene lost 5 bases, with 18 bases spanning the gap. The CDR3 runs 17 residues. Per the germline V gene, CDR1 is MNHNS and CDR2 is SASEGT. The CDR3 region has the DNA TGTGCCAGCAGTGAAGACAGGGACGGAAACAGCGATCAGCCCCAGCATTTT. Its translation is CASSEDRDGNSDQPQHF.

The gene calls are TRBV29-1 and TRBJ2-1, with TRBD2 matching 10 bases. V trimming: 6 bases; J trimming: 5 bases; junction bases outside the gene matches: 10. The CDR3 contains 15 residues. The germline CDR1 and CDR2 sequences are SQVTM and ANQGSEA. The CDR3 reads CSVVAGGLWDNEQFF. The CDR3 DNA reads as TGCAGCGTCGTAGCGGGAGGACTCTGGGACAATGAGCAGTTCTTC.

This clone occurred a few times. J is TRBJ1-3 and V is TRBV13; no definite D call. V lost 3 bases, J lost 0 bases, and 6 bases lay in between. The CDR3 runs to 14 residues. The germline V gene encodes CDR1 PRHDT and CDR2 FYEKMQ (reference sequence). CDR3 amino acids: CASSFRTSGNTIYF. The CDR3, as DNA: TGTGCCAGCAGCTTTCGGACCTCTGGAAACACCATATATTTT. Full variable domain (remainder filled in from reference TRBV13 and TRBJ1-3): AAGVIQSPRHLIKEKRETATLKCYPIPRHDTVYWYQQGPGQDPQFLISFYEKMQSDKGSIPDRFSAQQFSDYHSELNMSSLELGDSALYFCASSFRTSGNTIYFGEGSWLTVV.

This clone came up once. The chain links TRBV13 to TRBJ2-1, with 9 bases that match TRBD2. Trimming at V came to 5 bases and at J to 0 bases, leaving 8 bases not matched to a gene. Germline assignment: CDR1 PRHDT and CDR2 FYEKMQ (reference sequence). The CDR3 is made up of 17 amino acids. The CDR3 sequence is CASSPGLATSSYNEQFF. Here the CDR3 DNA reads TGTGCCAGCAGCCCCGGACTAGCGACGAGCTCCTACAATGAGCAGTTCTTC.

The V call is TRBV5-6, the J call TRBJ2-2, with a weak D call TRBD1 (5 bases). Germline V lookup: CDR1 SGHDT, CDR2 YYEEEE. Trimming cost V 0 bases and J 4 bases, with 13 bases left between them. The CDR3 is 16 residues long. The CDR3 is CASSLAGRAGTGELFF. The CDR3 DNA reads TGTGCCAGCAGCTTGGCGGGCAGGGCTGGCACCGGGGAGCTGTTTTTT.

The V call is TRBV15, the J call TRBJ1-2; a weak D match, TRBD1 (5 bases). The CDR3 extends over 14 amino acids. Germline V gene lookup returns CDR1 LNHNV and CDR2 YYDKDF (reference sequence). V lost 6 bases, J lost 3 bases, and 14 bases lay in between. The CDR3 DNA follows: TGTGCCACCAGTAGGGCAGGGAGGTACTATGGCTACACCTTC. This gives the protein CATSRAGRYYGYTF.

This clone was seen more than once but under ten times. V gene TRBV6-6 combines with J gene TRBJ2-3, with 10 bases identical to TRBD1. The junction had 12 bases not matched to a gene; V was cut back by 10 bases and J by 2 bases. This CDR3 comprises 16 residues. Germline V gene data show CDR1 as MNHNY and CDR2 as SVGAGI (reference sequence). CDR3 sequence reads: CATHNRDRGITDTQYF. DNA for the CDR3: TGTGCCACCCACAACCGGGACAGGGGTATCACAGATACGCAGTATTTT.

The chain couples TRBV6-1 to TRBJ2-7; D perhaps matches TRBD1 (6 bases). The CDR3 consists of 14 residues. Germline V CDR1 and CDR2: MNHNS, SASEGT. Trimming left V 3 bases short and J 4 bases short, with 13 bases between. The CDR3 sequence is CASSETDRRYEQYF. The CDR3 nucleotides read TGTGCCAGCAGTGAGACTGACAGGAGATACGAGCAGTACTTC.

The chain is built from TRBV6-1 and TRBJ2-3; either TRBD1 or TRBD2 may fit D (5 bases each). V lost 5 bases and J lost 8, with 11 bases in between. This CDR3 region has 12 residues. The germline CDR1 and CDR2 sequences are MNHNS and SASEGT. CDR3 DNA sequence: TGTGCCAGCAGTTTACCGGGACCTACGCAGTATTTT. Translating gives CASSLPGPTQYF.